These 12 T cell receptor beta chains were sequenced from one sample in a study of blood T cell repertoires in COVID-19. Profiling relied on immunoSEQ multiplex PCR, and the TCRdb table lists in-frame clones only, not all of them. This repertoire shows 150,000 to 200,000 clones, roughly 80% found once; its top ten account for around 8%. Sequenced material: peripheral blood. The receptors were sampled from a woman aged 65 to 85 with acute or convalescent COVID-19.

The rearrangement links TRBV4-1 to TRBJ1-2; weak D call: TRBD1 (5 bases). The CDR3 length is 16 residues. The V gene lost 4 bases and the J gene lost 0 bases, with 15 bases spanning the gap. Germline CDR1 MGHRA, CDR2 YSYEKL. CDR3 nucleotides: TGCGCCAGCAGCCCGCAGACCCAGGGTACTAACTATGGCTACACCTTC. As protein: CASSPQTQGTNYGYTF.

The rearrangement links TRBV6-5 to TRBJ2-5; 8 nucleotides align to TRBD2. Trimming removed 2 bases from V and 5 bases from J; junction bases left unmatched: 4. CDR1 and CDR2 from the germline V gene are MNHEY and SVGAGI. The length of the CDR3 is 14 residues. In DNA form, the CDR3 reads TGTGCCAGCAGTTACATAGCTAGCGGGGAGACCCAGTACTTC. It yields the protein CASSYIASGETQYF.

V gene TRBV18 combines with J gene TRBJ1-1; D unresolved. The CDR3 extends over 13 amino acids. The germline CDR1 and CDR2 sequences are KGHSH and LQKENI. V was clipped by 3 bases and J by 1 base, with 6 bases between them. CDR3 nucleotide sequence: TGTGCCAGCTCACCGACACAGAACACTGAAGCTTTCTTT. Translated, it gives CASSPTQNTEAFF.

Notes on this clone: It is unclear where the CDR3 begins or ends on the DNA, so no DNA is shown, and the CDR3 is as TCRdb lists it. The chain joins TRBV10-1 to TRBJ2-1; TRBD2, the D gene given by the table, was not confirmed from the DNA. The CDR3 length is 12 residues, termini included. Germline values: CDR1 WNHNN, CDR2 SYGVQD (reference sequence). CDR3 amino acids: CANYPCYNEQFF.

The gene calls are TRBV5-1 and TRBJ2-2, with 7 bases that match TRBD2. This CDR3 comprises 16 residues. V trimming: 2 bases; J trimming: 3 bases; junction bases outside the gene matches: 7. In germline, CDR1 is SGHRS, CDR2 YFSETQ. The CDR3 nucleotides are TGCGCCAGCAGCTTAAGCGGGAATCGGGACACCGGGGAGCTGTTTTTT. Residues: CASSLSGNRDTGELFF. Full variable domain (missing parts from reference TRBV5-1 and TRBJ2-2): KAGVTQTPRYLIKTRGQQVTLSCSPISGHRSVSWYQQTPGQGLQFLFEYFSETQRNKGNFPGRFSGRQFSNSRSEMNVSTLELGDSALYLCASSLSGNRDTGELFFGEGSRLTVL.

The chain has TRBV2 and TRBJ2-2; no reliable D call. The ends were cut back, 6 bases at V and 2 bases at J, with 4 bases in the middle. This CDR3 is 12 amino acids long. Germline V gene data show CDR1 as SNHLY and CDR2 as FYNNEI. CDR3 region: CASRSNTGELFF. As DNA, the CDR3 is TGTGCCAGCAGGAGTAACACCGGGGAGCTGTTTTTT.

The chain uses TRBV7-2 and TRBJ2-1; no clear D gene. Trimming removed 8 bases from V and 2 bases from J, with 13 bases in between. The germline V gene encodes CDR1 SGHTA and CDR2 FQGNSA. The CDR3 loop spans 14 amino acids. The CDR3 here is CASVNGLAYNEQFF. The DNA for the CDR3 is TGTGCCAGCGTTAACGGCCTAGCCTACAATGAGCAGTTCTTC. The whole variable domain, filled in from reference TRBV7-2 and TRBJ2-1, reads GAGVSQSPSNKVTEKGKDVELRCDPISGHTALYWYRQSLGQGLEFLIYFQGNSAPDKSGLPSDRFSAERTGGSVSTLTIQRTQQEDSAVYLCASVNGLAYNEQFFGPGTRLTVL.

This chain uses TRBV9 with TRBJ2-1; the D is unclear. CDR3 length: 13 amino acids. V lost 4 bases, J lost 6 bases, and 11 bases lay in between. Germline assignment: CDR1 SGDLS and CDR2 YYNGEE. DNA of the CDR3: TGTGCCAGCAGCACCCCGCCGCGCAATGAGCAGTTCTTC. This translates into CASSTPPRNEQFF.

The rearrangement links TRBV24-1 to TRBJ2-5; weak D call: TRBD1 (6 bases). The CDR3 length is 12 residues. Germline-derived CDR1 and CDR2 are KGHDR and SFDVKD. V was shortened by 6 bases and J by 4 bases, with 8 bases between the two germline ends. The CDR3 protein is CATSRRGETQYF. The CDR3 DNA follows: TGTGCCACCAGTCGCAGGGGAGAGACCCAGTACTTC.

The V and J genes are TRBV30 and TRBJ1-3; D is ambiguous. This CDR3 region has 15 residues. Germline CDR1 reads GTSNPN; CDR2 reads SVGIG (reference sequence). Trimming stripped 0 bases from V and 5 bases from J, with 14 bases between. Written as DNA, the CDR3 is TGTGCCTGGAGTGTAGGAGAGTTAATACGAAACACCATATATTTT. Translation: CAWSVGELIRNTIYF.

The V gene is TRBV5-4, the J gene TRBJ1-1; 9 bases align to TRBD1. V dropped 4 bases and J dropped 6; count of bases not matched to a gene: 13. CDR3 length: 16 amino acids. CDR1 is SGHNT and CDR2 is YYREEE in the germline V gene (reference sequence). The CDR3 DNA is TGTGCCAGCAGCCCCCAAGGTGGGACAGGGATACCTGAAGCTTTCTTT. This sequence encodes CASSPQGGTGIPEAFF.

The V gene is TRBV5-1, the J gene TRBJ2-6, with D hard to call. CDR3 size: 14 residues. The germline CDR1 and CDR2 sequences are SGHRS and YFSETQ. Trimming left V 3 bases short and J 4 bases short, with 8 bases between. The CDR3 DNA is TGCGCCAGCAGCTCGTCCTTAGGGGCCAACGTCCTGACTTTC. It is translated as CASSSSLGANVLTF.